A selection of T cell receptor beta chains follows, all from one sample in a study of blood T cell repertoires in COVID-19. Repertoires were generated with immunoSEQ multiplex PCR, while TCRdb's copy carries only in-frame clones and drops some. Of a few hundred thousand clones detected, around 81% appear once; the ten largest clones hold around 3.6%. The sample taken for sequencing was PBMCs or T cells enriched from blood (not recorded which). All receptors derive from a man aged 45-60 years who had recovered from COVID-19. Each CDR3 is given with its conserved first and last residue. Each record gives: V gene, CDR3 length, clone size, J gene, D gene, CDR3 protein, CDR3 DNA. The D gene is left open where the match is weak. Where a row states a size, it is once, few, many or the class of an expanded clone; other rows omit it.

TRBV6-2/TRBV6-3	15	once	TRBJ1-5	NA	CASSYRTLGAQPQHF	TGTGCCAGCAGTTACCGGACGCTGGGGGCTCAGCCCCAGCATTTT
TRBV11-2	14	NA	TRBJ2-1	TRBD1	CASSLADRDGEQFF	TGTGCCAGCAGCTTAGCGGACAGGGACGGTGAGCAGTTCTTC
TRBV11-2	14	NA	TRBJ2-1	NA	CASGGRDSYNEQFF	TGTGCCAGCGGCGGACGGGACTCCTACAATGAGCAGTTCTTC
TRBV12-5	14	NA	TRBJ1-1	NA	CASGSGGATTEAFF	TGTGCTAGTGGTTCGGGGGGGGCTACCACTGAAGCTTTCTTT
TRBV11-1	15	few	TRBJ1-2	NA	CASSYGQPPNYGYTF	TGTGCCAGCAGCTACGGACAGCCTCCTAACTATGGCTACACCTTC
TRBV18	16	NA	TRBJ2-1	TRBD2	CASSPLFSGSSNEQFF	TGTGCCAGCTCACCACTTTTTAGCGGGAGCTCGAATGAGCAGTTCTTC
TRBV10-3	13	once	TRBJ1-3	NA	CAIRVSAGNTIYF	TGTGCCATCCGGGTTTCGGCTGGAAACACCATATATTTT
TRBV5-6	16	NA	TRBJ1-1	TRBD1	CASSLAKGDRGGEAFF	TGTGCCAGCAGCTTGGCCAAGGGGGACAGGGGAGGTGAAGCTTTCTTT
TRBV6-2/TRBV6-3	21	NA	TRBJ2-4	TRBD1	CASSFPAPNQQGAVTKNIQYF	TGTGCCAGCAGTTTTCCGGCCCCCAATCAACAGGGGGCTGTAACCAAAAACATTCAGTACTTC
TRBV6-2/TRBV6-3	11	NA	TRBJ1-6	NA	CASSYIGALHF	TGTGCCAGCAGTTACATAGGGGCCCTCCACTTT
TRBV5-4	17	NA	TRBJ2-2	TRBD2	CASSSGGAGLTHGELFF	TGTGCCAGCAGCTCGGGAGGGGCAGGCCTCACCCACGGGGAGCTGTTTTTT
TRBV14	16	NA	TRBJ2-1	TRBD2	CASSQDRRGLSNEQFF	TGTGCCAGCAGCCAGGATAGGAGGGGACTATCCAATGAACAGTTCTTC
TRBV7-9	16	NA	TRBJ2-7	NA	CASSLAEGTPSYEQYF	TGTGCCAGCAGCTTAGCAGAAGGGACACCCTCCTACGAGCAGTACTTC
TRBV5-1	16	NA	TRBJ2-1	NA	CASSSWGEPTYNEQFF	TGCGCCAGCAGTTCTTGGGGCGAGCCGACCTACAATGAGCAGTTCTTC
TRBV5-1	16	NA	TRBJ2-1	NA	CASRGEGLPDYNEQFF	TGCGCCAGCAGGGGTGAGGGACTCCCCGACTACAATGAGCAGTTCTTC
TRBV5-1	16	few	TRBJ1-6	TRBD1	CASSLLAGGENSPLHF	TGCGCCAGCAGCTTGCTGGCAGGGGGCGAGAATTCACCCCTCCACTTT
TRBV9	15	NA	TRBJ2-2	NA	CASTVGGPISGELFF	TGTGCCAGCACCGTTGGGGGCCCCATTTCCGGGGAGCTGTTTTTT
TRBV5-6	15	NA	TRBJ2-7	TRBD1	CASSFRGHPPYEQYF	TGTGCCAGCAGCTTCAGGGGGCACCCCCCCTACGAGCAGTACTTC
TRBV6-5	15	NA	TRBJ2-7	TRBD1	CASSSDRGRMYEQYF	TGTGCCAGCAGTTCCGACAGGGGGCGAATGTACGAGCAGTACTTC
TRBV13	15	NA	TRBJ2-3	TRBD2	CASSPGTSGSDTQYF	TGTGCCAGCAGCCCTGGGACTAGCGGGAGTGATACGCAGTATTTT
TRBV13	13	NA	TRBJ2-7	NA	CASSLRGTGEQYF	TGTGCCAGCAGCTTACGCGGGACTGGCGAGCAGTACTTC
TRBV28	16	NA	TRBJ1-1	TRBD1	CASSLGWDRPNTEAFF	TGTGCCAGCAGTTTAGGGTGGGACAGACCCAACACTGAAGCTTTCTTT
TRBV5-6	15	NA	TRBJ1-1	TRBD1	CASSLQGVTNTEAFF	TGTGCCAGCAGCTTGCAGGGGGTGACGAACACTGAAGCTTTCTTT
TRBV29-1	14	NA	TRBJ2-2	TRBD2	CSVVLSGRAGELFF	TGCAGCGTTGTGCTCAGCGGGAGGGCCGGGGAGCTGTTTTTT
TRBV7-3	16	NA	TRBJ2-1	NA	CASSLIGGGPKNEQFF	TGTGCCAGCAGCTTAATAGGCGGGGGCCCCAAGAATGAGCAGTTCTTC
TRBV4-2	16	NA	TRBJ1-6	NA	CASSQDPGSYNSPLHF	TGTGCCAGCAGCCAAGACCCAGGCTCCTATAATTCACCCCTCCACTTT
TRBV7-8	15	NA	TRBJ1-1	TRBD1	CASSLKGARRTEAFF	TGTGCCAGCAGCTTAAAGGGGGCCAGGAGGACTGAAGCTTTCTTT
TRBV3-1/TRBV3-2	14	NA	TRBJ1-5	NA	CASSQLTGNQPQHF	TGTGCCAGCAGCCAACTCACGGGCAATCAGCCCCAGCATTTT
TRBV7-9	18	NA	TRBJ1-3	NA	CASSLLSFTDDSGNTIYF	TGTGCCAGCAGCTTATTATCTTTCACAGATGACTCTGGAAACACCATATATTTT
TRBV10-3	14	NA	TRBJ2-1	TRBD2	CAIAPASGTDEQFF	TGTGCCATCGCCCCCGCTAGCGGGACGGATGAGCAGTTCTTC
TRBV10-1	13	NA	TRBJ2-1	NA	CASSGGTYNEQFF	TGCGCCAGCAGTGGAGGGACATACAATGAGCAGTTCTTC
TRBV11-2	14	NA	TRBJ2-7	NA	CASSLEGWIYEQYF	TGTGCCAGCAGCTTAGAGGGCTGGATTTACGAGCAGTACTTC
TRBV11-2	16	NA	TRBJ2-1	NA	CASSQRADSSYNEQFF	TGTGCCAGCAGCCAGCGAGCGGACAGCTCCTACAATGAGCAGTTCTTC
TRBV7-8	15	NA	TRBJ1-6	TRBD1	CASSPWDSYNSPLHF	TGTGCCAGCAGCCCCTGGGACAGCTATAATTCACCCCTCCACTTT
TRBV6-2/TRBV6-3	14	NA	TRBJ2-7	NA	CASSYSDTSYEQYF	TGTGCCAGCAGTTACTCGGACACCTCCTACGAGCAGTACTTC
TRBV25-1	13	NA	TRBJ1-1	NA	CASSARGDTEAFF	TGTGCCAGCAGTGCTAGGGGCGACACTGAAGCTTTCTTT
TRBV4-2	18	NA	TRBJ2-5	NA	CASSLRRGGSGEQETQYF	TGTGCCAGCAGCCTCCGAAGGGGGGGGTCGGGGGAACAAGAGACCCAGTACTTC
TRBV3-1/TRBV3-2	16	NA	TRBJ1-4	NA	CASSPSQGTGNEKLFF	TGTGCCAGCAGCCCATCACAGGGAACCGGTAATGAAAAACTGTTTTTT
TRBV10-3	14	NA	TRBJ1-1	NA	CAIRVLGGNTEAFF	TGTGCCATCAGAGTCCTGGGGGGGAACACTGAAGCTTTCTTT
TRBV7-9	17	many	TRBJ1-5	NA	CASSLSMRQAENQPQHF	TGTGCCAGCAGCTTATCCATGAGACAGGCCGAAAATCAGCCCCAGCATTTT
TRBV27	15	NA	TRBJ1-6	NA	CASSFQLQGHSPLHF	TGTGCCAGCAGTTTCCAGTTACAGGGTCATTCACCCCTCCACTTT
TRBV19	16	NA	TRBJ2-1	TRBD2	CASRGAAGGSYNEQFF	TGTGCCAGTCGGGGGGCAGCGGGAGGCTCCTACAATGAGCAGTTCTTC
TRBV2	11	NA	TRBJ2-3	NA	CASSEYGTQYF	TGTGCCAGCAGTGAATACGGGACGCAGTATTTT
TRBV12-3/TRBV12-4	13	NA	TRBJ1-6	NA	CASRSLHNSPLHF	TGTGCCAGCCGGAGTCTCCATAATTCACCCCTCCACTTT
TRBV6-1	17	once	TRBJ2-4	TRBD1	CASSEYMGQGGENIQYF	TGTGCCAGCAGTGAATACATGGGACAGGGGGGCGAAAACATTCAGTACTTC
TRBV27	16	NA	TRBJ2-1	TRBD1	CASTKGTGQGFNEQFF	TGTGCCAGCACCAAAGGCACGGGACAGGGTTTCAATGAGCAGTTCTTC
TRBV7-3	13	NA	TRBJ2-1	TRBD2	CASNLAGGNEQFF	TGTGCCAGCAATCTAGCGGGAGGCAATGAGCAGTTCTTC
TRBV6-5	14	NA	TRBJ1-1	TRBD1	CASSYEGQGTEAFF	TGTGCCAGCAGTTACGAGGGACAGGGGACTGAAGCTTTCTTT
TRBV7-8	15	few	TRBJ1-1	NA	CASSPHYSTEIEAFF	TGTGCCAGCAGCCCGCACTACTCGACAGAAATCGAAGCTTTCTTT
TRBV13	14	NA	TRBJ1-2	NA	CASSLTGSDYGYTF	TGTGCCAGCAGCTTAACAGGGTCAGACTATGGCTACACCTTC
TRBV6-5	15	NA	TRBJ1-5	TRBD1	CASRAVTGTDQPQHF	TGTGCCAGCAGGGCCGTGACAGGGACTGATCAGCCCCAGCATTTT